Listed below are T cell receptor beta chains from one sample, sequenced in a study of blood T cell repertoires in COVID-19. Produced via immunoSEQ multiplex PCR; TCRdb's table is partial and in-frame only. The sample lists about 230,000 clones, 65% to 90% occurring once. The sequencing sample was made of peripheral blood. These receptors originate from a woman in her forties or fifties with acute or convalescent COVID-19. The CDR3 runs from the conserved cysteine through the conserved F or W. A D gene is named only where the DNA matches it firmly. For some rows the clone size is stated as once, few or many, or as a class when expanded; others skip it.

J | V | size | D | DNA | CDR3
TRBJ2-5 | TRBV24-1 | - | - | TGTGCCACCAGTGTCGGGGGGACACCACCGACCCAAGAGACCCAGTACTTC | CATSVGGTPPTQETQYF
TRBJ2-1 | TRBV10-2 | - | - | TGCGCCAGCAGATCTCGGGAGTGGCAGTACAATGAGCAGTTCTTC | CASRSREWQYNEQFF
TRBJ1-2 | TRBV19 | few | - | TGTGCCACAAATGGCCCACCTGGGGCCGTTCCTAACTATGGCTACACCTTC | CATNGPPGAVPNYGYTF
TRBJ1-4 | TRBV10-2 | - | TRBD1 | TGCGCCAGCTCGGGACAGGGAAGGCCTAATGAAAAACTGTTTTTT | CASSGQGRPNEKLFF
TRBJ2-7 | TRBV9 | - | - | TGTGCCAGCAGCGTAGAAGTAAGTCGGTCCGAGCAGTACTTC | CASSVEVSRSEQYF
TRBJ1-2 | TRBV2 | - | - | TGTGCCAGCAGTGAAGAAGCTGGGGGCGCTTACTATGGCTACACCTTC | CASSEEAGGAYYGYTF
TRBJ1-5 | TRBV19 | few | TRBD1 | TGTGCCAGTAGTTCGGGACAGGGTACCGCTTATAGCAATCAGCCCCAGCATTTT | CASSSGQGTAYSNQPQHF
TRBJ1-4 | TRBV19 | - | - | TGTGCCAGTAGTCCCGGCCCGGGGGGGAACGAAAAACTGTTTTTT | CASSPGPGGNEKLFF
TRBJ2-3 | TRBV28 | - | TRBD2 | TGTGCCAGCAGTTTAGGGGGGAGGGCCGATACGCAGTATTTT | CASSLGGRADTQYF
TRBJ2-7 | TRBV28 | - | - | TGTGCCAGCAGTTTGAGCTCCTACGAGCAGTACTTC | CASSLSSYEQYF
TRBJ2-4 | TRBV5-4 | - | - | TGTGCCAGCAGTTCACCCGGGGAAAACATTCAGTACTTC | CASSSPGENIQYF
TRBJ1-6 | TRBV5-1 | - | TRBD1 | TGCGCCAGCAGCGGAACCGGACAGGGAGATAATTCACCCCTCCACTTT | CASSGTGQGDNSPLHF